What follows are 13 T cell receptor beta chains derived from one specimen sequenced in a study of shared clonotypes between healthy human individuals. Clones were read by immunoSEQ multiplex PCR, and TCRdb kept only the in-frame ones, dropping some. The sample shows roughly 2.4 million clones, about 94% of them seen only once. The sequencing sample was made of naive CD4+ T cells sorted from blood. Subset indicated: CD45RA+ positively selected. The source of these receptors is a man between 18 and 35 years old in good health.

This chain joins TRBV20-1 and TRBJ2-1; 7 bases line up with TRBD2. Germline V gene data show CDR1 as DFQATT and CDR2 as SNEGSKA (reference sequence). Losses at the gene ends were 5 bases for V and 10 bases for J; bases not matched to a gene: 5. The length of the CDR3 is 11 residues. The CDR3 reads CSAALAFEQFF. As DNA, the CDR3 is TGCAGTGCTGCACTAGCGTTCGAGCAGTTCTTC.

This chain links TRBV18 with TRBJ2-7; D is uncertain. This CDR3 is 14 amino acids long. V lost 2 bases to trimming and J lost 7 bases, with 15 bases between them. From germline, CDR1 is KGHSH and CDR2 LQKENI. The CDR3 sequence: CASSPSFANVEQYF. CDR3 sequence (DNA): TGTGCCAGCTCACCAAGCTTCGCCAATGTAGAGCAGTACTTC.

CDR3 protein: CASRVAGPYEQYF. DNA of the CDR3: TGTGCCAGCAGGGTAGCGGGTCCTTACGAGCAGTACTTC. This sequence joins TRBV6-1 and TRBJ2-7, with 7 nucleotides matching TRBD2. CDR1 and CDR2 (germline): MNHNS, SASEGT. CDR3 length equals 13 residues. Trimming removed 6 bases from V and 4 bases from J; junction bases left unmatched: 6.

The chain uses TRBV27 and TRBJ1-6; TRBD1 matches at 7 bases. CDR3 length: 16 amino acids. Trimming removed 5 bases from V and 4 bases from J; junction bases left unmatched: 8. CDR1 and CDR2 (germline): MNHEY, SMNVEV (reference sequence). CDR3: CASSLTGTAYNSPLHF. CDR3 nucleotide sequence: TGTGCCAGCAGTCTTACCGGGACAGCTTATAATTCACCCCTCCACTTT.

As regards this clone: Distinct nucleotide sequences in the sample also encode this CDR3. The chain employs TRBV20-1 and TRBJ2-7; 9 bases map to TRBD1. CDR1 and CDR2 from the germline V gene are DFQATT and SNEGSKA (reference sequence). This CDR3 region has 11 residues. J lost 6 bases, V lost 5 bases, and 2 bases had no gene match. The CDR3 sequence is CSAATGGEQYF. The CDR3 nucleotides are TGCAGTGCTGCGACAGGGGGCGAGCAGTACTTC.

A few counts support this clone. The chain employs TRBV7-6 and TRBJ1-6; 7 bases match TRBD1. J gave up 6 bases and V 1 base, and 6 bases lay outside the gene matches. Germline lookup yields CDR1 SGHVS and CDR2 FNYEAQ. The CDR3 has 16 amino acids. CDR3 residues: CASSLGTGTANSPLHF. In DNA form, the CDR3 reads TGTGCCAGCAGCTTAGGGACCGGGACAGCTAATTCACCCCTCCACTTT. The whole variable domain, filled in from reference TRBV7-6 and TRBJ1-6, reads GAGVSQSPRYKVTKRGQDVALRCDPISGHVSLYWYRQALGQGPEFLTYFNYEAQQDKSGLPNDRFSAERPEGSISTLTIQRTEQRDSAMYRCASSLGTGTANSPLHFGNGTRLTVT.

The gene calls are TRBV4-1 and TRBJ2-3; D ambiguous. From germline, CDR1 is MGHRA and CDR2 YSYEKL. Trimming removed 9 bases from V and 4 bases from J, with 8 bases in between. The CDR3 is 11 amino acids. Here the CDR3 reads CASGEADTQYF. The CDR3 DNA sequence: TGCGCCAGTGGTGAGGCAGATACGCAGTATTTT.

The rearrangement uses TRBV11-2 and TRBJ2-1; 10 nucleotides match TRBD2. From germline, CDR1 is SGHAT and CDR2 FQNNGV. This CDR3 contains 14 residues. V was clipped by 6 bases and J by 7 bases; unmatched bases: 6. The CDR3 spells CASSGSGGYNEQFF. CDR3 in DNA: TGTGCCAGCAGTGGTAGCGGGGGGTATAATGAGCAGTTCTTC.

The chain's CDR3 is CASGMMGLTGTNTEAFF. The CDR3, as DNA: TGTGCCAGCGGGATGATGGGATTGACAGGAACGAACACTGAAGCTTTCTTT. The chain links TRBV2 to TRBJ1-1; D might be TRBD1 (6 bases). The CDR3 runs to 17 residues. With 8 bases removed from V and 1 base from J, the gap between germline ends came to 23 bases. The germline V gene has CDR1 SNHLY and CDR2 FYNNEI.

The V gene is TRBV9, the J gene TRBJ2-1; 10 bases agree with TRBD2. The CDR3 consists of 15 residues. After removal of 3 bases from V and 4 bases from J, the junction contained 4 bases not matched to a gene. Germline assignment: CDR1 SGDLS and CDR2 YYNGEE. CDR3 protein: CASSGGLAVYNEQFF. In nucleotides, the CDR3 is TGTGCCAGCAGCGGTGGACTAGCGGTATACAATGAGCAGTTCTTC.

V is TRBV27 and J is TRBJ2-7; 7 bases map to TRBD1. There are 15 residues in the CDR3. V lost 2 bases and J lost 5; bases outside the gene matches: 9. CDR1 is MNHEY and CDR2 is SMNVEV in the germline V gene (reference sequence). CDR3 loop: CASSLIGTDPDEQYF. The CDR3 bases are TGTGCCAGCAGTTTAATCGGGACAGACCCGGACGAGCAGTACTTC.

The chain employs TRBV6-1 and TRBJ2-7; 7 bases fit TRBD1. The CDR3 has 15 amino acids. V dropped 9 bases and J dropped 6; count of bases not matched to a gene: 17. Germline lookup yields CDR1 MNHNS and CDR2 SASEGT. The CDR3 coding sequence is TGTGCCAGTACAGACTGGGGGCAGGGGGACGCCGAGCAGTACTTC. It yields the protein CASTDWGQGDAEQYF.

The CDR3 protein is CASSLGLSGNTIYF. The CDR3 DNA reads as TGTGCCAGCAGCTTGGGGCTTTCTGGAAACACCATATATTTT. The chain carries TRBV5-6 and TRBJ1-3; D uncertain. The germline V gene encodes CDR1 SGHDT and CDR2 YYEEEE. With 0 bases removed from V and 1 base from J, the gap between germline ends came to 5 bases. CDR3 length: 14 residues.